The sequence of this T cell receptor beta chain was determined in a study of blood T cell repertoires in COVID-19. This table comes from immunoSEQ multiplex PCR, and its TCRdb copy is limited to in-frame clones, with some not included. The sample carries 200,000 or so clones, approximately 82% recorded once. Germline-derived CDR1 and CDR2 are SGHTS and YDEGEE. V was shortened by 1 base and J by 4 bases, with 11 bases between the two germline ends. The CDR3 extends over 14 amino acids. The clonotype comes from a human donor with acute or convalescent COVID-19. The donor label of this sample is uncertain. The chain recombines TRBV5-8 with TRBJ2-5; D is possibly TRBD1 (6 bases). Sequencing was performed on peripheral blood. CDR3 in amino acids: CASSLRNRAETQYF. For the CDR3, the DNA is TGTGCCAGCAGCTTGCGGAACAGGGCAGAGACCCAGTACTTC.